Described below is a single T cell receptor beta chain sequence and its context. In the original workflow: Cell counts per sample came from amplifying reference gene primers. Sequencing was performed with immunoSEQ multiplex PCR; in TCRdb, only in-frame clones are kept and a portion is missing. The V and J calls and clone size are taken from that table; D and trimming were inferred from the DNA. The top ten clones hold approximately 19% of a sample with roughly 200,000 clones, approximately 81% of them seen once. Per the germline V gene, CDR1 is LNHDA and CDR2 is SQIVND (reference sequence). V gave up 5 bases and J gave up 4 bases; unmatched junction bases: 6. The CDR3 length is 14 residues. This specimen belongs to a study of blood T cell repertoires in COVID-19. Overall study context: Researchers got acute and convalescent COVID-19 samples from the United States, Italy and Spain. PBMCs, B-cell-depleted T cells, or T cells were the source of the cDNA or gDNA that made up the material.

The TCR comes from a human donor in a cohort sampled during active COVID-19. The chain couples TRBV19 to TRBJ1-1; 8 bases align to TRBD1. Sequenced material: peripheral blood. CDR3 DNA: TGTGCCAGTAGTCTCCGACAGGGGACCACTGAAGCTTTCTTT. As protein: CASSLRQGTTEAFF.